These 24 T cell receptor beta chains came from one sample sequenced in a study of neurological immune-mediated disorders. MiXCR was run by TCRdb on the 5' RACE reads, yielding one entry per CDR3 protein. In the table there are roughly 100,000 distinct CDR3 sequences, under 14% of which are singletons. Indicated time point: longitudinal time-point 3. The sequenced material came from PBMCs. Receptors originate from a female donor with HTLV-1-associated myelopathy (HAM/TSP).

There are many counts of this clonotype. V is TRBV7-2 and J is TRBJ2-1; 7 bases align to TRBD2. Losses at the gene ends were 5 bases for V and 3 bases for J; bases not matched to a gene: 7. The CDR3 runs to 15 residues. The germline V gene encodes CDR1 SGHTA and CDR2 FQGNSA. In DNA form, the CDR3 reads TGTGCCAGCAGCCCCCCAGCGGGGCTCTACAATGAGCAGTTCTTC. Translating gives CASSPPAGLYNEQFF.

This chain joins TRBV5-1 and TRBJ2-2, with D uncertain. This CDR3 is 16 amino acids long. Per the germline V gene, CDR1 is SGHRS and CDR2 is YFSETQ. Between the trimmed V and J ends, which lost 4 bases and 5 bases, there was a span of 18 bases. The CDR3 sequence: CASSLTATESTGELFF. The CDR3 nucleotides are TGCGCCAGCAGCCTCACCGCCACAGAGAGTACCGGGGAGCTGTTTTTT.

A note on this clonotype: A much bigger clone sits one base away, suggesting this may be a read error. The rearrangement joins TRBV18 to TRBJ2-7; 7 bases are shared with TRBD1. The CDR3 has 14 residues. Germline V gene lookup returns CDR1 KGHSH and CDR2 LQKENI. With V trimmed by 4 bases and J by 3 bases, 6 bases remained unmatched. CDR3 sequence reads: CASSQSQGVYEQYF. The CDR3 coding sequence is TGTGCCAGCTCACAATCTCAGGGGGTCTACGAGCAGTACTTC.

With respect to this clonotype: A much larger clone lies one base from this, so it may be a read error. The DNA for the CDR3 is TGTGCCAGCAGTTTTAGGGGACAGCACACATATACGCAGTATTTT. Translating gives CASSFRGQHTYTQYF. This chain joins TRBV12-3 or TRBV12-4 and TRBJ2-3; 7 nucleotides line up with TRBD1. CDR3 size: 15 residues.

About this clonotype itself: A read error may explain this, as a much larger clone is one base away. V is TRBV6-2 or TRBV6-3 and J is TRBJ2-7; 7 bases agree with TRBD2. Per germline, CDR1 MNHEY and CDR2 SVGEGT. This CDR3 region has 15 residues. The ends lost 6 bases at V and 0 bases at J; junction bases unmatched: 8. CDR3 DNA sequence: TGTGCCAGCAGGCTTAGCGGGTGGGCCTCCTACGAGCAGTACTTC. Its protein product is CASRLSGWASYEQYF.

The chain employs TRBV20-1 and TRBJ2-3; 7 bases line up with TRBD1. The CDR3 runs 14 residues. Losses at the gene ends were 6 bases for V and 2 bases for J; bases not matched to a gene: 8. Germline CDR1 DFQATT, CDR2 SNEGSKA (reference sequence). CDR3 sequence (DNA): TGCAGTGCGCCACAGGGGACATACACAGATACGCAGTATTTT. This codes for CSAPQGTYTDTQYF.

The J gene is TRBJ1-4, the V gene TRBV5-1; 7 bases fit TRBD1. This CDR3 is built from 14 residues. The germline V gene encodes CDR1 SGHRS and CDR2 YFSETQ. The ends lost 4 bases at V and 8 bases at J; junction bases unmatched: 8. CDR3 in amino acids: CASSPDREGEKLFF. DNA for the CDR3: TGCGCCAGCAGCCCCGACAGGGAGGGCGAAAAACTGTTTTTT.

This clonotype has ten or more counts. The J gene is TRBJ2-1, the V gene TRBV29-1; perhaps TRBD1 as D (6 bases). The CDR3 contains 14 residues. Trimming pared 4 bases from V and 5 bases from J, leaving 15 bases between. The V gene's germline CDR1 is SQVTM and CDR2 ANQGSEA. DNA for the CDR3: TGCAGCGTTGGAGGACAGCCAGTCCACAATGAGCAGTTCTTC. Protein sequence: CSVGGQPVHNEQFF.

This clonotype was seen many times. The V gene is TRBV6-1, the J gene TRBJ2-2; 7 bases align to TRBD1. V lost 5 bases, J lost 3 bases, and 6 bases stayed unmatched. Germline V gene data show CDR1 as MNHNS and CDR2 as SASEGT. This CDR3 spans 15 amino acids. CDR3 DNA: TGTGCCAGCAGTAGAACAGGGGTGGACACCGGGGAGCTGTTTTTT. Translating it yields CASSRTGVDTGELFF.

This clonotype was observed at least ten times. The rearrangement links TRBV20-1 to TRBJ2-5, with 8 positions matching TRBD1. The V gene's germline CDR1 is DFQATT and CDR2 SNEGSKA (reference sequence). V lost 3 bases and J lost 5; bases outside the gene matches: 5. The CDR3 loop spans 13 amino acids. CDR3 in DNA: TGCAGTGCTAGCAGGGGGCCAGGGGAGACCCAGTACTTC. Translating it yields CSASRGPGETQYF.

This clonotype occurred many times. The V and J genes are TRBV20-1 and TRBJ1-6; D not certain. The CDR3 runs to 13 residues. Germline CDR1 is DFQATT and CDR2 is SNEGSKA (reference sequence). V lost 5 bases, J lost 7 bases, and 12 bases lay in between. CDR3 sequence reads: CSAGGRRNSPLHF. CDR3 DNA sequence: TGCAGTGCTGGAGGCAGGCGGAATTCACCCCTCCACTTT.

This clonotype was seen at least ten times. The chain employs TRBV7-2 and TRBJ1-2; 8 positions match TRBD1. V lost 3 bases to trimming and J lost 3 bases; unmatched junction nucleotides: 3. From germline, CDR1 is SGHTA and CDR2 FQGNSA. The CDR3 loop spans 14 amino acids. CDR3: CASSFGGQDYGYTF. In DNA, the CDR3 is TGTGCCAGCAGCTTTGGGGGACAGGACTATGGCTACACCTTC.

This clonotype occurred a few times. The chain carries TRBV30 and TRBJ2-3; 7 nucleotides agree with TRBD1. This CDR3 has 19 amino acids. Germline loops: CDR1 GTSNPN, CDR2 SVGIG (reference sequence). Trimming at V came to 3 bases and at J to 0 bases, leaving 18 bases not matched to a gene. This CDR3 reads CAWRGPRDRNYSSTDTQYF. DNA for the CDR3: TGTGCCTGGAGAGGGCCTAGGGACAGAAACTATTCTAGCACAGATACGCAGTATTTT.

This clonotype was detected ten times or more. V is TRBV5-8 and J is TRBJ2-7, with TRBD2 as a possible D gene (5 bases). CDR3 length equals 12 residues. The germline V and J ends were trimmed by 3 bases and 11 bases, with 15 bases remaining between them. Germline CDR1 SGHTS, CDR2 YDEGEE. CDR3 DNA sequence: TGTGCCAGCAGCTCACTCCGGGGTCTCGAGTACTTC. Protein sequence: CASSSLRGLEYF. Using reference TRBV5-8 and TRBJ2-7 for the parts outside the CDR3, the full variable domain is EAGVTQSPTHLIKTRGQQATLRCSPISGHTSVYWYQQALGLGLQFLLWYDEGEERNRGNFPPRFSGRQFPNYSSELNVNALELEDSALYLCASSSLRGLEYFGPGTRLTVT.

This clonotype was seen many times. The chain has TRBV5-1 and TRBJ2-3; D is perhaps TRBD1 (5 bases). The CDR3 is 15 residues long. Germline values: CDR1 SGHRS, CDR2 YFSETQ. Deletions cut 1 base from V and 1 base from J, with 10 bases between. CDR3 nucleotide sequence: TGCGCCAGCAGCTTGAGGGGCGGCGGCACAGATACGCAGTATTTT. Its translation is CASSLRGGGTDTQYF.

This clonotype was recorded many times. CDR3 bases: TGCGCCAGCAGGAGGGGCGAGGGCACCGGGGAGCTGTTTTTT. Protein: CASRRGEGTGELFF. This chain connects TRBV5-1 to TRBJ2-2, with D perhaps given as TRBD1 or TRBD2 (5 bases each). V was cut by 5 bases and J by 4 bases, with 12 bases left in between. CDR3 length equals 14 residues. Germline assignment: CDR1 SGHRS and CDR2 YFSETQ.

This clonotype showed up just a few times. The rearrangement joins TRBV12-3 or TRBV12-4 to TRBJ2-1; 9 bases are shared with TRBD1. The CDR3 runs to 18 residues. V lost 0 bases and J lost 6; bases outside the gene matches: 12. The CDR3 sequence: CASSLAHLPGQGSNEQFF. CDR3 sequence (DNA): TGTGCCAGCAGTTTAGCCCACCTCCCGGGACAGGGCAGCAATGAGCAGTTCTTC.

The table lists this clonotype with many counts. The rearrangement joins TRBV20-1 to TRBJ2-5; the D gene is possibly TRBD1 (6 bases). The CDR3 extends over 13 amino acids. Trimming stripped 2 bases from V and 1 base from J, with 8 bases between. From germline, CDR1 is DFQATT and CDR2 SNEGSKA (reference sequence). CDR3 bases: TGCAGTGCTAGATTGGACAGCCAAGAGACCCAGTACTTC. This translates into CSARLDSQETQYF.

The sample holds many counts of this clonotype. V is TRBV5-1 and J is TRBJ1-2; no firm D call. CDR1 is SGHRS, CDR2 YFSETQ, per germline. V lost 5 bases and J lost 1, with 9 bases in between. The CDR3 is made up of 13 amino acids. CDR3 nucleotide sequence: TGCGCCAGCAGTAAACAGAGTAACTATGGCTACACCTTC. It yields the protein CASSKQSNYGYTF.

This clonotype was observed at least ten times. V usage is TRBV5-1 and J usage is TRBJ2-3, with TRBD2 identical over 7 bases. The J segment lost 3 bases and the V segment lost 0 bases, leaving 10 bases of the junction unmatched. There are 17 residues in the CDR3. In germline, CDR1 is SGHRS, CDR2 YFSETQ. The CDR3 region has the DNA TGCGCCAGCAGCTTGGCCCCCCTAGCGGTATTAACAGATACGCAGTATTTT. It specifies CASSLAPLAVLTDTQYF. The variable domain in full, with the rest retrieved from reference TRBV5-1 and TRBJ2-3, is KAGVTQTPRYLIKTRGQQVTLSCSPISGHRSVSWYQQTPGQGLQFLFEYFSETQRNKGNFPGRFSGRQFSNSRSEMNVSTLELGDSALYLCASSLAPLAVLTDTQYFGPGTRLTVL.

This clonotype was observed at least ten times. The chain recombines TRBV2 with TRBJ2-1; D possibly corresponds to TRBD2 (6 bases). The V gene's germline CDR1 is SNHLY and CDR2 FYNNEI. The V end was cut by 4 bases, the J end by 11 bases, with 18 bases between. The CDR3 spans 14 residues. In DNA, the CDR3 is TGTGCCAGCAGTGGGCCGTATGTCCGGGGGAAGCAGTTCTTC. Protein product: CASSGPYVRGKQFF.

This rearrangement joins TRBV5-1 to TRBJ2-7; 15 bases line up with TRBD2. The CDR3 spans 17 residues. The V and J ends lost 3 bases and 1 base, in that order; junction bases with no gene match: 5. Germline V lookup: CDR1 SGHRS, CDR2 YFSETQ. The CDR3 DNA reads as TGCGCCAGCAGCTCCCGGACTAGCGGGGGGGAGTCCTACGAGCAGTACTTC. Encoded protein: CASSSRTSGGESYEQYF.

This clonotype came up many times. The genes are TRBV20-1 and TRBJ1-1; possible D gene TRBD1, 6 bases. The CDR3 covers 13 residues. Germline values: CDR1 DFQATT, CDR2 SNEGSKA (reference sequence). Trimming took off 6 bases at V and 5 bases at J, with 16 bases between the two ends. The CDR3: CSAQNGGATEAFF. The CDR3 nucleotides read TGCAGTGCCCAGAACGGGGGCGCGACTGAAGCTTTCTTT.

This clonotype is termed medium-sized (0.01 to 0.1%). The CDR3 region is CASSDGQSYNEQFF. In DNA, the CDR3 is TGCGCCAGCAGCGACGGCCAATCCTACAATGAGCAGTTCTTC. The V call is TRBV5-1, the J call TRBJ2-1, with D unclear. There are 14 residues in the CDR3. Deletions cut 4 bases from V and 1 base from J, with 9 bases between. The germline CDR1 and CDR2 sequences are SGHRS and YFSETQ.